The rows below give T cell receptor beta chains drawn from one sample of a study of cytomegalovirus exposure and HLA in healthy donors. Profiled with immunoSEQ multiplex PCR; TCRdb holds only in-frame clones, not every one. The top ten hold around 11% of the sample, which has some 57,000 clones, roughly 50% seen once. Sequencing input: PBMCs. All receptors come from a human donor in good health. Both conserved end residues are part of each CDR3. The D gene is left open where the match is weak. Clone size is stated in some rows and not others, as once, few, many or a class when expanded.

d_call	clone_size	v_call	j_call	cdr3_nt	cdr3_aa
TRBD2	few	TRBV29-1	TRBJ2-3	TGCAGCGGGAACGGGGGGTCTAGCACAGATACGCAGTATTTT	CSGNGGSSTDTQYF
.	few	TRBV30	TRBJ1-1	TGTGCCTGGAGTGTCGGGAACACTGAAGCTTTCTTT	CAWSVGNTEAFF
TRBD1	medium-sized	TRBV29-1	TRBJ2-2	TGCAGCGTGCTGGGACAGTACACCGGGGAGCTGTTTTTT	CSVLGQYTGELFF
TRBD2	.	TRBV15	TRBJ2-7	TGTGCCACCAGCAGAGAGGGAGCGGGGGCCTACGAGCAGTACTTC	CATSREGAGAYEQYF
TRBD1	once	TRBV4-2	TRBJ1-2	TGTGCCAGCAGCCAAGATTGGCGACAGGGGGGAGGCTACACCTTC	CASSQDWRQGGGYTF
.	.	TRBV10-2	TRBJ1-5	TGCGCCAGCAGCAAGGGACTTCACCAGCCCCAGCATTTT	CASSKGLHQPQHF
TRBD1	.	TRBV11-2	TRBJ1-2	TGTGCCAGCAGCTGGACAGGGCGGTATGGCTACACCTTC	CASSWTGRYGYTF
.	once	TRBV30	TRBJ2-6	TGTGCCTGGAGTGGACAGGATACACCTGGGGCCAACGTCCTGACTTTC	CAWSGQDTPGANVLTF
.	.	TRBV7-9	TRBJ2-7	TGTGCCAGCAGCGGACAACAGGGAACCTACGAGCAGTACTTC	CASSGQQGTYEQYF
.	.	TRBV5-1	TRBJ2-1	TGCGCCAGCAGCTTTTCGGGGATTGAGCAGTTCTTC	CASSFSGIEQFF
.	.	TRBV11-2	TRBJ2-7	TGTGCCAGCAGCTTAGGAGGGTCCTACGAGCAGTACTTC	CASSLGGSYEQYF
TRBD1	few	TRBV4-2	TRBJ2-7	TGTGCCAGCAGCCAAGGAGGCGGGACAGGGTTCTACGAGCAGTACTTC	CASSQGGGTGFYEQYF
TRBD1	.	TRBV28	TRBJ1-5	TGTGCCAGCACCACAACAGGGGGCAATCAGCCCCAGCATTTT	CASTTTGGNQPQHF
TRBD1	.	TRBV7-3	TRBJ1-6	TGTGCCAGCAGCCAGGGACAGTATAATTCACCCCTCCACTTT	CASSQGQYNSPLHF
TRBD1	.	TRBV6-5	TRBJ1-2	TGTGCCAGCAGTATACAGGGGTGGGATGGCTACCCCTTC	CASSIQGWDGYPF
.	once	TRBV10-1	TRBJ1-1	TGCGCCAGCACTATTGGACAGAACACTGAAGCTTTCTTT	CASTIGQNTEAFF
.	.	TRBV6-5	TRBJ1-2	TGTGCCAGCAGTCGACTTATGAACTATGGCTACACCTTC	CASSRLMNYGYTF
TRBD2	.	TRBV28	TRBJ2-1	TGTGCCAGCAACGGGGGGTCGTCCTACAATGAGCAGTTCTTC	CASNGGSSYNEQFF
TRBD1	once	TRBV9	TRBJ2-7	TGTGCCAGCAGCATCTCAGGGACAGGGACGGTAGAGCAGTACTTC	CASSISGTGTVEQYF
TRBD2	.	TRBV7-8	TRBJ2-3	TGTGCCAGCAGCTTAGTCGGGACTAGCGGAAGAAGCACAGATACGCAGTATTTT	CASSLVGTSGRSTDTQYF
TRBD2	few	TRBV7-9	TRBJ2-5	TGTGCCAGCAGCCTAAGGGACTACTGGGACTTC	CASSLRDYWDF
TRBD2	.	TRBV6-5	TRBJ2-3	TGTGCCAGTTCGATTAGCGGGCAAGGCACAGATACGCAGTATTTT	CASSISGQGTDTQYF
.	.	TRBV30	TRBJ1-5	TGTGCCTGGAGTGTACAGATAAGCAATCAGCCCCAGCATTTT	CAWSVQISNQPQHF
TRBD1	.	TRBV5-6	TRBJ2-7	TGTGCCAGCAGCTTGGGGTCGGGACAGGGGAGGTACGAGCAGTACTTC	CASSLGSGQGRYEQYF
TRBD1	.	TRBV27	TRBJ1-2	TGTGCCAGCAGTTATATGCAGGGGGCTCCTAACTATGGCTACACCTTC	CASSYMQGAPNYGYTF
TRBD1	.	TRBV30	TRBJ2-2	TGTGCCTGGACCCTCCGGGACAGGGACGGGGAGCTGTTTTTT	CAWTLRDRDGELFF
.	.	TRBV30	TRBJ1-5	TGTGCCTGGAGTGTACGAGGGAGTCAGCCCCAGCATTTT	CAWSVRGSQPQHF
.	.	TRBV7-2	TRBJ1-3	TGTGCCAGCAGCTTAGATGAAGCCCTCTCTGGAAACACCATATATTTT	CASSLDEALSGNTIYF
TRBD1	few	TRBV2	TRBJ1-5	TGTGCCAGCAATTTCCGGGACAGGGGTAATCAGCCCCAGCATTTT	CASNFRDRGNQPQHF
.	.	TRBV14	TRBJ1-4	TGTGCCAGCAGCCAGAAGGCGGGGGTAGGCGAAAAACTGTTTTTT	CASSQKAGVGEKLFF
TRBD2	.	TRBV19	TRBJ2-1	TGTGCCAGTAGGACTAGCGGGGCAAATGAGCAGTTCTTC	CASRTSGANEQFF
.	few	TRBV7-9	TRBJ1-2	TGTGCCAGCAGCCCCCGACAGAACCCAGGGCATGGCTACACCTTC	CASSPRQNPGHGYTF